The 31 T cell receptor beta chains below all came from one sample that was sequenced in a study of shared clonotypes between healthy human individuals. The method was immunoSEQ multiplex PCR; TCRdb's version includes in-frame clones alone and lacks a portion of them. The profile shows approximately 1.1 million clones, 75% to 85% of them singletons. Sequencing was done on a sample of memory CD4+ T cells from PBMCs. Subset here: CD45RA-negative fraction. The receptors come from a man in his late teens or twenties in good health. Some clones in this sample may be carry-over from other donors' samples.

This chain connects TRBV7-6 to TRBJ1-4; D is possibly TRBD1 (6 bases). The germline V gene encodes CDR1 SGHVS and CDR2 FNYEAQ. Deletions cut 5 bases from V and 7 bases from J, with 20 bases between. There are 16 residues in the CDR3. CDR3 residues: CASSKRSGVLGEKLFF. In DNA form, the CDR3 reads TGTGCCAGCAGCAAGCGATCAGGGGTGTTAGGTGAAAAACTGTTTTTT.

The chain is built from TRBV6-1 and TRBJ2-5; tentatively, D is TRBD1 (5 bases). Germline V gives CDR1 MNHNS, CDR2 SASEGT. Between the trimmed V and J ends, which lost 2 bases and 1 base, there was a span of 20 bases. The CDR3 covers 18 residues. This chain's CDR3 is CASSEPSWTTTIQETQYF. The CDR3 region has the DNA TGTGCCAGCAGTGAACCCTCTTGGACAACGACGATCCAAGAGACCCAGTACTTC.

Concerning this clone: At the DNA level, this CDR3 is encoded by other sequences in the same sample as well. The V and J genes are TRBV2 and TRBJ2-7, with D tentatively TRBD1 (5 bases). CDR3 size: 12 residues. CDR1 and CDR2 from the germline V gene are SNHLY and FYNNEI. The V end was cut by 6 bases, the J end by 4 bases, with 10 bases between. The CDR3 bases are TGTGCCAGCAGGGATGACAGTTACGAGCAGTACTTC. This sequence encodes CASRDDSYEQYF.

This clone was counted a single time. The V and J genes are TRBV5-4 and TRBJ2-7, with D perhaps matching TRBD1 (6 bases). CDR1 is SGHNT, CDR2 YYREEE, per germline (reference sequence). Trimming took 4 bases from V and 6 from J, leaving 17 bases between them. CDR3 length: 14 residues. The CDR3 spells CASSIEQGIAEQYF. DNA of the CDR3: TGTGCCAGCAGCATCGAACAGGGAATTGCCGAGCAGTACTTC.

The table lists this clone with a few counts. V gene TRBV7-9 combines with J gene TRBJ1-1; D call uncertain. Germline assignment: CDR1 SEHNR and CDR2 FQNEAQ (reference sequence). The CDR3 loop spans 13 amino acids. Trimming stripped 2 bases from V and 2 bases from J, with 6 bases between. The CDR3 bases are TGTGCCAGCAGCTTATTCTCCAACACTGAAGCTTTCTTT. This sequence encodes CASSLFSNTEAFF.

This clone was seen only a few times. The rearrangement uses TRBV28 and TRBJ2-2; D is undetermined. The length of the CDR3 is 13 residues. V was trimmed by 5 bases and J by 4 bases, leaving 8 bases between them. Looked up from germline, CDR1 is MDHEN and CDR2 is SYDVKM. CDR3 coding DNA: TGTGCCAGCAGTCTGATTCGCACCGGGGAGCTGTTTTTT. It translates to CASSLIRTGELFF.

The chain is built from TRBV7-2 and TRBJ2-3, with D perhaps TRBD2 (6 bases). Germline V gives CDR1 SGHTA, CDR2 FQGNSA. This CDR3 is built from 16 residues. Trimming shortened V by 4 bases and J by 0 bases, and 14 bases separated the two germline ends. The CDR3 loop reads CASSSIVGGSTDTQYF. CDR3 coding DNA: TGTGCCAGCAGCTCGATCGTGGGAGGCAGCACAGATACGCAGTATTTT.

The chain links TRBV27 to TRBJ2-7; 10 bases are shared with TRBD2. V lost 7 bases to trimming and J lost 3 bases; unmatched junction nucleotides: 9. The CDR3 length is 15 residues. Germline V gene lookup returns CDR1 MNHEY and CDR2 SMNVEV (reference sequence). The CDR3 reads CASTPTGTSDYEQYF. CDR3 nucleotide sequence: TGTGCCAGCACCCCAACCGGGACTAGCGACTACGAGCAGTACTTC.

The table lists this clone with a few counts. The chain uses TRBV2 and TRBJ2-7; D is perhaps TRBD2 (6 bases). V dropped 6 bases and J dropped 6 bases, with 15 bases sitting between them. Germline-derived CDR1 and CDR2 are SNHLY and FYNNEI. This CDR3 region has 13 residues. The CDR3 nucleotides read TGTGCCAGCAGCGTCTTGAGGGGAGGCGAGCAGTACTTC. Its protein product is CASSVLRGGEQYF. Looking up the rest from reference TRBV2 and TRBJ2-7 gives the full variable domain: EPEVTQTPSHQVTQMGQEVILRCVPISNHLYFYWYRQILGQKVEFLVSFYNNEISEKSEIFDDQFSVERPDGSNFTLKIRSTKLEDSAMYFCASSVLRGGEQYFGPGTRLTVT.

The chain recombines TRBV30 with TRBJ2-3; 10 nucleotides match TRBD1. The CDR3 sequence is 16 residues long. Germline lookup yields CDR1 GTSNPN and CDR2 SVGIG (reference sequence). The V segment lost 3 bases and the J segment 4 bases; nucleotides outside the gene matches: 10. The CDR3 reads CAWSRQGAHFSDTQYF. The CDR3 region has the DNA TGTGCCTGGAGCCGACAGGGGGCGCACTTCTCAGATACGCAGTATTTT.

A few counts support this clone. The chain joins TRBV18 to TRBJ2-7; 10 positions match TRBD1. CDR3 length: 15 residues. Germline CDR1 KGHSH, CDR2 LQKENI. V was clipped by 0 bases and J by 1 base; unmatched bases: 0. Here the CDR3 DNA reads TGTGCCAGCTCACCACCGGGACAGGGGTCCTACGAGCAGTACTTC. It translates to CASSPPGQGSYEQYF. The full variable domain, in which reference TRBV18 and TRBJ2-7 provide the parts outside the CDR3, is NAGVMQNPRHLVRRRGQEARLRCSPMKGHSHVYWYRQLPEEGLKFMVYLQKENIIDESGMPKERFSAEFPKEGPSILRIQQVVRGDSAAYFCASSPPGQGSYEQYFGPGTRLTVT.

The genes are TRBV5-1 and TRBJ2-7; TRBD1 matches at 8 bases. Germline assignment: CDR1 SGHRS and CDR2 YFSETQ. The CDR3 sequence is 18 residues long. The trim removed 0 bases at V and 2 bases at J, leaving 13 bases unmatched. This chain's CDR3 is CASSLGVIGQGKPYEQYF. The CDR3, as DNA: TGCGCCAGCAGCTTGGGGGTAATCGGACAGGGAAAGCCCTACGAGCAGTACTTC.

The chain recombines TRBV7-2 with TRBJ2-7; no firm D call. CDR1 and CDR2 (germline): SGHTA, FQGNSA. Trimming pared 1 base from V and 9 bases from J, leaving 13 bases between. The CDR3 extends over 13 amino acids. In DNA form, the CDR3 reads TGTGCCAGCAGCTTAGGAATGGAAGGCGTGCAGTACTTC. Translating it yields CASSLGMEGVQYF. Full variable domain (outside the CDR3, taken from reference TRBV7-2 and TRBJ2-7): GAGVSQSPSNKVTEKGKDVELRCDPISGHTALYWYRQSLGQGLEFLIYFQGNSAPDKSGLPSDRFSAERTGGSVSTLTIQRTQQEDSAVYLCASSLGMEGVQYFGPGTRLTVT.

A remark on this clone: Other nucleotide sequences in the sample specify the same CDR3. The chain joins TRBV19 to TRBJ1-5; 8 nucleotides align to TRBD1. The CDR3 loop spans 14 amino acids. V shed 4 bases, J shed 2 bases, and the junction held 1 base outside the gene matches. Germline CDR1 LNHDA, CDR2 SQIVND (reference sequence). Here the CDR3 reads CASSTTGGNQPQHF. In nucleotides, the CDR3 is TGTGCCAGTAGTACGACAGGGGGCAATCAGCCCCAGCATTTT.

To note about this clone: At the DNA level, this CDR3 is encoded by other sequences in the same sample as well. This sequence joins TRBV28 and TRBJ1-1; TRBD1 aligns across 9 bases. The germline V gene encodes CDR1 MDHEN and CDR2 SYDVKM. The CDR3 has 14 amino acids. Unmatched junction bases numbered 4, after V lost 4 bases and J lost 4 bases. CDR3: CASSWDREGTEAFF. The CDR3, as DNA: TGTGCCAGCAGTTGGGACAGGGAAGGCACTGAAGCTTTCTTT.

The CDR3 reads CAIASTGGPNEQFF. CDR3 bases: TGTGCCATAGCTTCGACGGGAGGGCCCAATGAGCAGTTCTTC. V is TRBV10-3 and J is TRBJ2-1, with TRBD2 matching 8 bases. The CDR3 loop spans 14 amino acids. Germline CDR1 ENHRY, CDR2 SYGVKD. V lost 9 bases and J lost 6; bases outside the gene matches: 10.

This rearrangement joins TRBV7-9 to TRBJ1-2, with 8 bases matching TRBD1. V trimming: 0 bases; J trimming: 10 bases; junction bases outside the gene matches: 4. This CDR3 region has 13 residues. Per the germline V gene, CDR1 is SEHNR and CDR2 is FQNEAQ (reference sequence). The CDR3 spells CASSLATDRDYTF. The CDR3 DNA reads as TGTGCCAGCAGCTTAGCGACGGACAGGGACTACACCTTC.

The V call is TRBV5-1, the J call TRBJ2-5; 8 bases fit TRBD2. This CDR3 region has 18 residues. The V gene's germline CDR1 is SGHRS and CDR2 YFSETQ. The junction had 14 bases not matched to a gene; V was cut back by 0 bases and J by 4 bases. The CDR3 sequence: CASSLAAGGLSPGETQYF. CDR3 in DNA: TGCGCCAGCAGCTTGGCGGCGGGAGGACTCAGCCCGGGAGAGACCCAGTACTTC.

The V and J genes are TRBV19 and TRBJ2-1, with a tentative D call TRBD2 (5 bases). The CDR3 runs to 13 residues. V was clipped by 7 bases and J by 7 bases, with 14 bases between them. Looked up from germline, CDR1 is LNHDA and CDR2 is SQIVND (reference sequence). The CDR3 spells CASMGDWWNEQFF. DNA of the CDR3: TGTGCCAGTATGGGAGACTGGTGGAATGAGCAGTTCTTC.

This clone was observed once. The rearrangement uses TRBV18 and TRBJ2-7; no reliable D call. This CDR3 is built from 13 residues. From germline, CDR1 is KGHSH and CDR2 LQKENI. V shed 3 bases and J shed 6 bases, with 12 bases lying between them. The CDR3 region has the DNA TGTGCCAGCTCACCGGACCTTTTAAGCGAGCAGTACTTC. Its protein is CASSPDLLSEQYF.

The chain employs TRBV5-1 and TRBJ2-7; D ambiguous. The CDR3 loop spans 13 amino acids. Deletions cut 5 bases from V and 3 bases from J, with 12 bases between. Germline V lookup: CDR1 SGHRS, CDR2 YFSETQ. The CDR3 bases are TGCGCCAGCAGTGCGCGGCCAAACTACGAGCAGTACTTC. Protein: CASSARPNYEQYF.

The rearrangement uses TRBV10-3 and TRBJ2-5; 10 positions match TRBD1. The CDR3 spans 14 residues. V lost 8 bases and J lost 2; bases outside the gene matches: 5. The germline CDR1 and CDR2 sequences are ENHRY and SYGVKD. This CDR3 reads CAISGDRGQETQYF. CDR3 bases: TGTGCCATCTCAGGGGACAGGGGACAAGAGACCCAGTACTTC.

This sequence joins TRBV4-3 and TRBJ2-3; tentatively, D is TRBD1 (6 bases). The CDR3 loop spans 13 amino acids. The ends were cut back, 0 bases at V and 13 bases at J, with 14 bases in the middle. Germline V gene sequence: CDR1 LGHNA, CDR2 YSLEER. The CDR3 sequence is CASSQDRDTKKYF. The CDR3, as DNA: TGCGCCAGCAGCCAAGATCGGGACACCAAGAAGTATTTT.

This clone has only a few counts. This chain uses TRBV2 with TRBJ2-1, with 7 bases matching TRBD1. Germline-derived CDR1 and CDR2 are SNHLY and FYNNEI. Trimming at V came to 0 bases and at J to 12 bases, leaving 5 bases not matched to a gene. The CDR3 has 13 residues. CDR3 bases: TGTGCCAGCAGTGAAGCGCCGCGGACAGGGCAGTTCTTC. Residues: CASSEAPRTGQFF. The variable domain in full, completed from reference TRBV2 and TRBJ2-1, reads EPEVTQTPSHQVTQMGQEVILRCVPISNHLYFYWYRQILGQKVEFLVSFYNNEISEKSEIFDDQFSVERPDGSNFTLKIRSTKLEDSAMYFCASSEAPRTGQFFGPGTRLTVL.

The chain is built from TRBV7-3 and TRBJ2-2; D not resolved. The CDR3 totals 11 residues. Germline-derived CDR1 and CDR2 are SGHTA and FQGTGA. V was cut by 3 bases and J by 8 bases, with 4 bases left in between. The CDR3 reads CASSFGGELFF. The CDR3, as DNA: TGTGCCAGCAGCTTCGGGGGGGAGCTGTTTTTT.

The CDR3 reads CASTSYYEQYF. As DNA, the CDR3 is TGTGCCAGCACCAGTTATTACGAGCAGTACTTC. The chain employs TRBV2 and TRBJ2-7; D remains unclear. Deletions cut 7 bases from V and 4 bases from J, with 8 bases between. Germline V gene sequence: CDR1 SNHLY, CDR2 FYNNEI. This CDR3 has 11 residues.

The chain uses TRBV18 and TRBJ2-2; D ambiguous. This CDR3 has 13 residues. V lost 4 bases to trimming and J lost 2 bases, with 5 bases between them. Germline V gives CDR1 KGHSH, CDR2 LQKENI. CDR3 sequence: CASSLKNTGELFF. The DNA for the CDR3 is TGTGCCAGCTCACTCAAAAACACCGGGGAGCTGTTTTTT.

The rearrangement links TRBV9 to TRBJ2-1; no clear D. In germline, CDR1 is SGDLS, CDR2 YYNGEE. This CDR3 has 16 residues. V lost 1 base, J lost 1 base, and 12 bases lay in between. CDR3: CASSVFPHSSYNEQFF. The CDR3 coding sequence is TGTGCCAGCAGCGTATTTCCCCACAGTTCCTACAATGAGCAGTTCTTC.

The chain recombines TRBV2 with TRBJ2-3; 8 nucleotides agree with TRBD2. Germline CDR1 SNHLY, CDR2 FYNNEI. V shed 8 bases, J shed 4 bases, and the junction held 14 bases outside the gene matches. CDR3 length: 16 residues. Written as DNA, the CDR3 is TGTGCCAGCCTGAAGGAAAGCGGGAGCCAGCCAGATACGCAGTATTTT. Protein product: CASLKESGSQPDTQYF.

In nucleotides, the CDR3 is TGTGCCAGCAGCTTAGACCCTTCTGATACGCAGTATTTT. It encodes CASSLDPSDTQYF. The rearrangement uses TRBV11-3 and TRBJ2-3; D gene uncertain. The CDR3 is 13 residues long. Germline lookup yields CDR1 SGHNT and CDR2 YENEEA. V was shortened by 0 bases and J by 6 bases, with 7 bases between the two germline ends.

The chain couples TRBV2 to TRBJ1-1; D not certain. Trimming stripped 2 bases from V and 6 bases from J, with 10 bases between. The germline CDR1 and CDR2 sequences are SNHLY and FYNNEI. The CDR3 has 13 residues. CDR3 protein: CASSESAHPEAFF. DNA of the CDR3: TGTGCCAGCAGTGAATCGGCTCACCCTGAAGCTTTCTTT.